The T cell receptor beta chain under discussion was sequenced for a study of T cells in Graves' hyperthyroidism and ophthalmopathy. Study conclusions and caveats: By a 13 V-J model, ophthalmopathy was set apart from stable hyperthyroidism. In blood, most of the thyroid clonotypes expanded above 0.001 were also present.

Calling Graves' hyperthyroidism stable meant ophthalmopathy did not progress within 18 months. Hyperthyroidism in the patients, aged 18 to 65, was newly diagnosed and under 2 months in duration. About this clonotype: Its antigen remains unknown. Germline and junction disagree at one end, which may indicate a read error.

RNA transcripts were the template for amplifying TCR beta CDR3 regions. HTBI primers were the set used in a first-round RT-PCR of the TCR CDR3. Each CDR3 protein is one row after TCRdb ran MiXCR on the multiplex PCR reads. The sample yields a few hundred thousand distinct CDR3 sequences, around 46% seen once. Germline V CDR1 and CDR2: SQVTM, ANQGSEA. There are 12 residues in the CDR3. This receptor was taken from a woman between 18 and 29 years old with Graves' hyperthyroidism. The sample consisted of peripheral blood or thyroid tissue (not recorded which). J is TRBJ1-1 and V is TRBV29-1, with D hard to call. This chain's CDR3 is CSFDGINTEAFF. CDR3 sequence (DNA): TGCAGCTTTGATGGCATCAACACTGAAGCTTTCTTT.